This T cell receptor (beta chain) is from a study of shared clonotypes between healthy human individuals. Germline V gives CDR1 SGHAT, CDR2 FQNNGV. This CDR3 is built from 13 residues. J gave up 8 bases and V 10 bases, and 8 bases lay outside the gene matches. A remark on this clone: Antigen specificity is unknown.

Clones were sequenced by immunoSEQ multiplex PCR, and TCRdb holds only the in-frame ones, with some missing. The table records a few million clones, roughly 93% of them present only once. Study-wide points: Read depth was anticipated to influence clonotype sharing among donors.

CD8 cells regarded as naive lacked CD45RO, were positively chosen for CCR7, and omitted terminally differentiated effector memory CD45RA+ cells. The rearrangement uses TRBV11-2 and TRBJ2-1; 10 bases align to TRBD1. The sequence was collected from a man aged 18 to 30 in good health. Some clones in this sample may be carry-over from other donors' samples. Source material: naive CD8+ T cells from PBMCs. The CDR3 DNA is TGTGCCATCCCGGGACAGGGGCTAGATGAGCAGTTCTTC. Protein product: CAIPGQGLDEQFF.